This T cell receptor (beta chain) stems from a study of post-analysis software for immune sequencing data. Study-wide results and limits: TRBV5-6, TRBV5-1 and TRBV20-1 were among roughly 5 TRBV segments more frequent in patients than controls.

Trimming shortened V by 6 bases and J by 13 bases, and 19 bases separated the two germline ends. This CDR3 region has 13 residues. With regard to this clonotype: What it recognizes is unknown.

TCR beta libraries were prepared from cDNA with unique molecular identifiers. Each CDR3 protein gets one entry after TCRdb re-called the PCR reads with MiXCR. The sample has 750,000 to 950,000 distinct CDR3 sequences; 53% are singletons. The chain joins TRBV12-3 or TRBV12-4 to TRBJ2-4; perhaps TRBD1 as D (6 bases). This clonotype was sampled from a girl between 10 and 17 years old with multiple sclerosis. The sample taken for sequencing was blood. CDR3 loop: CASSVTGRAEQYF. As DNA, the CDR3 is TGTGCCAGCAGCGTGACAGGTCGGGCAGAGCAGTACTTC.